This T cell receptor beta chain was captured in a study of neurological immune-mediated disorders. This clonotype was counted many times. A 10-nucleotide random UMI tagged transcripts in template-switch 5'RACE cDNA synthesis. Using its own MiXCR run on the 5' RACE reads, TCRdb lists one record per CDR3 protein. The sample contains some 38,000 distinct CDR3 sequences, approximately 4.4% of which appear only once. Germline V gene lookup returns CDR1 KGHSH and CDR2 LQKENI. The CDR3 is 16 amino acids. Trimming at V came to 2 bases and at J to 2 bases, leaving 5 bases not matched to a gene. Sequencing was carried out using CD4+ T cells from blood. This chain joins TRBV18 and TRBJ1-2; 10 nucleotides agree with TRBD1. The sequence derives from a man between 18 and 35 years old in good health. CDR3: CASSPYGQGDNYGYTF. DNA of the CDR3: TGTGCCAGCTCACCATATGGACAGGGGGACAACTATGGCTACACCTTC.